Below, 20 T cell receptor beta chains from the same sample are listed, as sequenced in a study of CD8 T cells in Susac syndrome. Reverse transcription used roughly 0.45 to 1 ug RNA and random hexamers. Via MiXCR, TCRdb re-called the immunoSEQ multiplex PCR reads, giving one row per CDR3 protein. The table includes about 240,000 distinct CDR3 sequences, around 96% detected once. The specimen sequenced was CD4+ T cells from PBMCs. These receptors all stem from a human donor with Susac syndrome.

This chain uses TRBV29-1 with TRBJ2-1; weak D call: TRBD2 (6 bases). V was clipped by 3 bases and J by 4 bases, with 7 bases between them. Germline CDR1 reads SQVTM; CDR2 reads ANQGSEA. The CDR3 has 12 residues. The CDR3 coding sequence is TGCAGCGTTGACCGGGGGTACAATGAGCAGTTCTTC. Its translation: CSVDRGYNEQFF.

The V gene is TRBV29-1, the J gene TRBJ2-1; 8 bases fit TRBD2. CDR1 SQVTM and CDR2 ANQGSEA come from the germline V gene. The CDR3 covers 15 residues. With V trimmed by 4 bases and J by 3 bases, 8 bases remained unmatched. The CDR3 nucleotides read TGCAGCGTTGGAGACCTTAGCGGGATCTACAATGAGCAGTTCTTC. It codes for CSVGDLSGIYNEQFF.

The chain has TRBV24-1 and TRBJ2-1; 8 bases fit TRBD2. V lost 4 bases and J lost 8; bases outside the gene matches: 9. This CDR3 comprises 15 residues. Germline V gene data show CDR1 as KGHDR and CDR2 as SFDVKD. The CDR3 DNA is TGTGCCACCAGTGACCCTGGGGGAGCGGGAGATGAGCAGTTCTTC. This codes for CATSDPGGAGDEQFF.

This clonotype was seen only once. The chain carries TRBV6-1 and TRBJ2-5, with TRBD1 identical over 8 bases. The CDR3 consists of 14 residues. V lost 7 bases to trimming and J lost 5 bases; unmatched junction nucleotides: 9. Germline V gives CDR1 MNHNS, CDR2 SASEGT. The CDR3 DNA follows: TGTGCCAGCACCAGACAGGGGACCGTGGAGACCCAGTACTTC. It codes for CASTRQGTVETQYF.

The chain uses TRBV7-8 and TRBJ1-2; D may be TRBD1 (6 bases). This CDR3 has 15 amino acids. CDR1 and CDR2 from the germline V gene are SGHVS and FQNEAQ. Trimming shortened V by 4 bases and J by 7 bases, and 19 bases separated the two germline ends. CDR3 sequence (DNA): TGTGCCAGCAGCTCTGGCGGGGGCAGGATGGGTGGCTACACCTTC. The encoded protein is CASSSGGGRMGGYTF.

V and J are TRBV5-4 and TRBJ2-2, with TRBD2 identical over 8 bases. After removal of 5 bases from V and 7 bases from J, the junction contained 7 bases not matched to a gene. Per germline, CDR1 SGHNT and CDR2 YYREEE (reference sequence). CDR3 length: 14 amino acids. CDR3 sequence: CASRTDTSGGELFF. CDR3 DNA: TGTGCCAGCAGGACCGATACTAGCGGCGGGGAGCTGTTTTTT.

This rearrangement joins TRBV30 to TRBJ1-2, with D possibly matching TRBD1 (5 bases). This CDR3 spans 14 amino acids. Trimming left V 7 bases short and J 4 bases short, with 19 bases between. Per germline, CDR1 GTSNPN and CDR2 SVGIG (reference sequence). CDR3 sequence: CAFSDGGGFYGYTF. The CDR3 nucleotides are TGTGCCTTCTCGGATGGGGGGGGGTTCTATGGCTACACCTTC.

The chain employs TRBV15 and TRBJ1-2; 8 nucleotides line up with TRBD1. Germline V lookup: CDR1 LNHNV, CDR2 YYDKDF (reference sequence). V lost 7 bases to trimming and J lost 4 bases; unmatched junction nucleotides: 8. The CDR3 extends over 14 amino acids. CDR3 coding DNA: TGTGCCACCAAAACAGGGGGAATAGGCTATGGCTACACCTTC. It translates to CATKTGGIGYGYTF.

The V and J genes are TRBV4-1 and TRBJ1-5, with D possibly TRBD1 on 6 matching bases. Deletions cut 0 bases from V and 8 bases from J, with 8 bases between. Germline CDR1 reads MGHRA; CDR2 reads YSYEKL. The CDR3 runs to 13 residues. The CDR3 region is CASSQDGQKPQHF. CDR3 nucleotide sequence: TGCGCCAGCAGCCAAGACGGACAGAAGCCCCAGCATTTT.

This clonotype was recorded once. This CDR3 reads CASSYLAGPKKVGELFF. In DNA, the CDR3 is TGTGCCAGCAGTTACCTCGCTGGGCCAAAAAAGGTCGGGGAGCTGTTTTTT. The chain employs TRBV6-5 and TRBJ2-2, with D unresolved. CDR1 MNHEY and CDR2 SVGAGI come from the germline V gene. The CDR3 length is 17 residues. Trimming left V 2 bases short and J 7 bases short, with 20 bases between.

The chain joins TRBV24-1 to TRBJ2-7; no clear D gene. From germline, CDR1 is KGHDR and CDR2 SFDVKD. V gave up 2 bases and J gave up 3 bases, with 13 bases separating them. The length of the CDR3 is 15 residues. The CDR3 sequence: CATSDCGASLYEQYF. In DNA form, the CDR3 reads TGTGCCACCAGTGATTGCGGAGCCTCCCTCTACGAGCAGTACTTC.

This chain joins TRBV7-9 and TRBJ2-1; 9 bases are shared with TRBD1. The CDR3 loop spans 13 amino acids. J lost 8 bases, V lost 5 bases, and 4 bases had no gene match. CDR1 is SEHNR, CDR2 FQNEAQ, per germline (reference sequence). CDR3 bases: TGTGCCAGCAGCGACAGGGGGTTGGATGAGCAGTTCTTC. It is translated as CASSDRGLDEQFF. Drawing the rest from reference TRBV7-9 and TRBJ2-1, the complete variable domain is DTGVSQNPRHKITKRGQNVTFRCDPISEHNRLYWYRQTLGQGPEFLTYFQNEAQLEKSRLLSDRFSAERPKGSFSTLEIQRTEQGDSAMYLCASSDRGLDEQFFGPGTRLTVL.

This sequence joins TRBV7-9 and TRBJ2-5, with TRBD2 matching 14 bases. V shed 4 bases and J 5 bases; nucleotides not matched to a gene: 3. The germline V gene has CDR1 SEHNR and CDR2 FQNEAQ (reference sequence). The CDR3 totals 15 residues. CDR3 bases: TGTGCCAGCAGCTCCGGGACTAGCGGGAGTGAGACCCAGTACTTC. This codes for CASSSGTSGSETQYF.

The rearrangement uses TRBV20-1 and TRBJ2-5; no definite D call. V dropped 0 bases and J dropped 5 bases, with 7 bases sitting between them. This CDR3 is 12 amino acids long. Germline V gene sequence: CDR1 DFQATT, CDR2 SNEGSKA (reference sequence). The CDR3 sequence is CSARDLSETQYF. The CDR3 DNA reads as TGCAGTGCTAGAGACTTGAGCGAGACCCAGTACTTC.

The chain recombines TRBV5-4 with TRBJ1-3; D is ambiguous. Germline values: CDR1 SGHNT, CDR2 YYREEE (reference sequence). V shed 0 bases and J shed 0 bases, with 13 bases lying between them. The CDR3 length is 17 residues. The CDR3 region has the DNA TGTGCCAGCAGCTTGGGACCGGTCTTGGGCTCTGGAAACACCATATATTTT. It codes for CASSLGPVLGSGNTIYF.

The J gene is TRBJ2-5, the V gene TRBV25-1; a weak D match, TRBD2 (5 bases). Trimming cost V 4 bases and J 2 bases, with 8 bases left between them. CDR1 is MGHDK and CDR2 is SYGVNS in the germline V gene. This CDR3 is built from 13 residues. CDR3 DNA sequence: TGTGCCAGCAGTGTTCGGACTCAAGAGACCCAGTACTTC. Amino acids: CASSVRTQETQYF.

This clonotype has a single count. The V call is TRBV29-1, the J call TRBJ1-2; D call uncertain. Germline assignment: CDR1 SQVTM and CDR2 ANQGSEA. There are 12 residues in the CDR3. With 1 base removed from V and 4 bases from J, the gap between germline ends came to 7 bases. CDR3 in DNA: TGCAGCGTTGAAGTAGATCCCTATGGCTACACCTTC. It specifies CSVEVDPYGYTF.

In nucleotides, the CDR3 is TGCAGTGCTAGAGATTCGACAGACTATAGCAATCAGCCCCAGCATTTT. This translates into CSARDSTDYSNQPQHF. The chain has TRBV20-1 and TRBJ1-5; D perhaps matches TRBD1 (5 bases). Trimming removed 0 bases from V and 0 bases from J, with 12 bases in between. CDR1 and CDR2 from the germline V gene are DFQATT and SNEGSKA (reference sequence). The CDR3 is made up of 16 amino acids.

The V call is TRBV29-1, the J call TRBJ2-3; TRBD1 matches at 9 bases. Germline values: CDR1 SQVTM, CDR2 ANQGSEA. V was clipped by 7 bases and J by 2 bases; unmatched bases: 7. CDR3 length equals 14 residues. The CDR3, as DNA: TGCAGCGCACCGGGACAGGGAATCACAGATACGCAGTATTTT. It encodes CSAPGQGITDTQYF.

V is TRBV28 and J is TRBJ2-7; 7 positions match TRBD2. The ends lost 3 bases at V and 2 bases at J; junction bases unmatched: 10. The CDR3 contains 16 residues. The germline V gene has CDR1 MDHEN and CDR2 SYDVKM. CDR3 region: CASSFRLRGRAYEQYF. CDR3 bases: TGTGCCAGCAGTTTTCGACTAAGAGGGAGGGCCTACGAGCAGTACTTC. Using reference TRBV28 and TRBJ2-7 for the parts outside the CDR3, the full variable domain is DVKVTQSSRYLVKRTGEKVFLECVQDMDHENMFWYRQDPGLGLRLIYFSYDVKMKEKGDIPEGYSVSREKKERFSLILESASTNQTSMYLCASSFRLRGRAYEQYFGPGTRLTVT.